This T cell receptor beta chain is from a study of T-cell memory formation after mild COVID-19. Looking at the study overall: Largely donor-specific TCR clusters were found.

TCR alpha and TCR beta cDNA libraries carrying sample barcodes and UMIs came from 5'RACE with constant-segment primers. TCRdb fed the 5' RACE reads into MiXCR, producing one record per CDR3 protein. The table lists tens of thousands of distinct CDR3 sequences, about 13% of them singletons, with about 29% in the top ten. This clonotype was observed a handful of times. The V and J ends lost 4 bases and 0 bases respectively, with 13 bases between them. CDR1 is MRHNA and CDR2 is SNTAGT in the germline V gene. CDR3 length: 17 amino acids. Material: PBMCs or a T cell subset sorted from them (not recorded which). This TCR derives from an adult woman who had mild COVID-19 (a few samples of this study predate the infection). Cell type and time point are not known. This chain joins TRBV6-4 and TRBJ2-6; maybe TRBD2 (6 bases). CDR3 nucleotides: TGTGCCAGCAGTGGACTAGGGGACGTCTCTGGGGCCAACGTCCTGACTTTC. This sequence encodes CASSGLGDVSGANVLTF.